Below are 19 T cell receptor beta chains sequenced from a single sample in a study of blood T cells in healthy people across ages. The authors ran a second PCR of about 7 to 12 cycles using a sample-barcoded 5' primer and a J-beta primer mix. One entry per CDR3 protein, called by TCRdb with MiXCR from the 5' RACE reads. The sample has about 830,000 distinct CDR3 sequences, 55% to 65% seen once. Sequenced material: blood. The receptors come from a man aged 30 to 39 in good health.

The rearrangement joins TRBV29-1 to TRBJ2-4; weak D call: TRBD2 (7 bases). Near its end, the DNA agrees better with TRBJ2-7, so the J call may be wrong. CDR1 SQVTM and CDR2 ANQGSEA come from the germline V gene. The CDR3 is made up of 13 amino acids. CDR3 nucleotide sequence: TGCAGCGCAAGCGGAGGGAGGGGGTACGAGCAGTACTTC. Encoded protein: CSASGGRGYEQYF.

This clonotype has a count of ten or more. The chain has TRBV9 and TRBJ2-3; D unresolved. CDR3 size: 11 residues. Trimming removed 0 bases from V and 6 bases from J, with 2 bases in between. The V gene's germline CDR1 is SGDLS and CDR2 YYNGEE. CDR3 sequence: CASSVADTQYF. The CDR3 nucleotides are TGTGCCAGCAGCGTAGCTGATACGCAGTATTTT.

The CDR3 nucleotides read TGTGCCAGCAAGGACAGTTACAGGGGTACGCAGTATTTT. Protein: CASKDSYRGTQYF. The rearrangement links TRBV6-4 to TRBJ2-3, with TRBD1 identical over 7 bases. Looked up from germline, CDR1 is MRHNA and CDR2 is SNTAGT. V gave up 7 bases and J gave up 8 bases; unmatched junction bases: 9. The CDR3 is 13 amino acids.

The J gene is TRBJ2-1, the V gene TRBV7-9; the match to TRBD2 covers 7 bases. The germline V gene has CDR1 SEHNR and CDR2 FQNEAQ (reference sequence). This CDR3 is 12 amino acids long. V was clipped by 11 bases and J by 6 bases; unmatched bases: 7. The CDR3 protein is CAVKTSSNEQFF. The DNA of the CDR3 is TGTGCCGTTAAGACTAGCTCCAATGAGCAGTTCTTC.

This clonotype was counted between two and nine times. This chain's CDR3 is CASSQGSNRVRTEQFF. The CDR3 region has the DNA TGCGCCAGCAGCCAAGGGAGCAACAGGGTGCGGACGGAGCAGTTCTTC. The genes are TRBV4-3 and TRBJ2-1, with D perhaps matching TRBD1 (6 bases). Germline values: CDR1 LGHNA, CDR2 YSLEER. The CDR3 sequence is 16 residues long. Trimming removed 1 base from V and 10 bases from J, with 20 bases in between.

This clonotype was seen a few times. V gene TRBV7-3 combines with J gene TRBJ1-6; a possible D gene is TRBD1 (6 bases). Trimming took off 5 bases at V and 6 bases at J, with 14 bases between the two ends. In germline, CDR1 is SGHTA, CDR2 FQGTGA. The CDR3 is made up of 15 amino acids. In nucleotides, the CDR3 is TGTGCCAGCAGCCCTGGGCAGGGGACTAATTCACCCCTCCACTTT. Its protein product is CASSPGQGTNSPLHF.

This clonotype was seen more than once but under ten times. The rearrangement joins TRBV5-1 to TRBJ1-4; 8 bases are a match to TRBD1. Trimming cost V 3 bases and J 7 bases; bases outside gene matches: 5. This CDR3 has 14 residues. Germline V CDR1 and CDR2: SGHRS, YFSETQ. The CDR3 DNA reads TGCGCCAGCAGCTCCGGGACAGGTGGTGAAAAACTGTTTTTT. It yields the protein CASSSGTGGEKLFF.

The chain has TRBV9 and TRBJ2-1, with 9 nucleotides matching TRBD2. The J call may be mistaken, given a closer DNA end match to TRBJ2-7. The CDR3 covers 19 residues. Germline lookup yields CDR1 SGDLS and CDR2 YYNGEE. This chain's CDR3 is CASSVRVPNFGGRAVEQYF. The CDR3 nucleotides are TGTGCCAGCAGCGTACGGGTCCCCAACTTCGGCGGGAGGGCTGTTGAGCAGTACTTC.

The genes are TRBV7-2 and TRBJ2-5, with TRBD2 matching 8 bases. The CDR3 spans 20 residues. Germline CDR1 and CDR2: SGHTA and FQGNSA. After removal of 2 bases from V and 11 bases from J, the junction contained 28 bases not matched to a gene. CDR3 coding DNA: TGTGCCAGCAGCTTACTCGGGGGGCGGCTAGCGGGCCCTTATGACAATGAGCAGTACTTC. Residues: CASSLLGGRLAGPYDNEQYF.

CDR3 sequence reads: CASSVSGGASDTQYF. CDR3 DNA: TGTGCCAGCAGCGTATCTGGGGGGGCCTCAGATACGCAGTATTTT. The chain carries TRBV9 and TRBJ2-3; TRBD2 is a possible D gene (7 bases). Germline values: CDR1 SGDLS, CDR2 YYNGEE. Trimming pared 1 base from V and 4 bases from J, leaving 13 bases between. CDR3 length: 15 residues. Complete variable domain (other parts from reference TRBV9 and TRBJ2-3): DSGVTQTPKHLITATGQRVTLRCSPRSGDLSVYWYQQSLDQGLQFLIQYYNGEERAKGNILERFSAQQFPDLHSELNLSSLELGDSALYFCASSVSGGASDTQYFGPGTRLTVL.

The rearrangement uses TRBV4-3 and TRBJ2-1, with 8 nucleotides matching TRBD2. V lost 1 base and J lost 5; bases outside the gene matches: 10. Germline lookup yields CDR1 LGHNA and CDR2 YSLEER. This CDR3 region has 17 residues. CDR3 sequence: CASSQVAGGLGDNEQFF. As DNA, the CDR3 is TGCGCCAGCAGCCAAGTTGCGGGGGGACTTGGGGACAATGAGCAGTTCTTC.

This clonotype came up a few times. The chain combines TRBV7-6 with TRBJ2-4; perhaps TRBD2 as D (7 bases). The assigned J gene may be wrong: the sequence end matches TRBJ2-7 better. The CDR3 has 14 amino acids. From germline, CDR1 is SGHVS and CDR2 FNYEAQ. The CDR3 nucleotides are TGTGCCAGCAGCCTCCCGGGGGAGGGGGACGAGCAGTACTTC. Protein product: CASSLPGEGDEQYF.

A few counts support this clonotype. Here the CDR3 reads CASSERASGAYEQYF. For the CDR3, the DNA is TGTGCCAGCAGTGAAAGGGCTAGCGGGGCCTACGAGCAGTACTTC. The J gene is TRBJ2-7, the V gene TRBV2, with TRBD2 identical over 9 bases. Unmatched junction bases numbered 4, after V lost 2 bases and J lost 2 bases. This CDR3 region has 15 residues. Per germline, CDR1 SNHLY and CDR2 FYNNEI.

There are a few counts of this clonotype. The chain is built from TRBV6-1 and TRBJ2-3; D unclear. Germline V gene data show CDR1 as MNHNS and CDR2 as SASEGT. The CDR3 is 13 residues long. Trimming took 7 bases from V and 0 from J, leaving 8 bases between them. The CDR3 here is CASTEASTDTQYF. As DNA, the CDR3 is TGTGCCAGCACCGAGGCTAGCACAGATACGCAGTATTTT.

The rearrangement uses TRBV14 and TRBJ1-2; D is undetermined. The CDR3 is made up of 13 amino acids. Trimming stripped 2 bases from V and 3 bases from J, with 7 bases between. Germline V lookup: CDR1 SGHDN, CDR2 FVKESK. The CDR3 loop is CASSQHSHYGYTF. CDR3 nucleotide sequence: TGTGCCAGCAGCCAACACAGTCACTATGGCTACACCTTC.

The chain combines TRBV7-6 with TRBJ2-5; 11 bases agree with TRBD1. The germline V gene encodes CDR1 SGHVS and CDR2 FNYEAQ. Trimming took 3 bases from V and 5 from J; bases not matched to a gene: 5. This CDR3 spans 15 amino acids. CDR3 protein: CASSLGQGGYETQYF. CDR3 coding DNA: TGTGCCAGCAGCTTGGGACAGGGGGGCTACGAGACCCAGTACTTC.

This chain links TRBV20-1 with TRBJ2-3; D gene unclear. V was shortened by 1 base and J by 1 base, with 18 bases between the two germline ends. Germline loops: CDR1 DFQATT, CDR2 SNEGSKA (reference sequence). The CDR3 runs to 17 residues. The CDR3 nucleotides read TGCAGTGCTAGAGCCTCGTTGATAGGTTGGGGCACAGATACGCAGTATTTT. Residues: CSARASLIGWGTDTQYF.

V is TRBV6-1 and J is TRBJ2-5; D may be TRBD1 (6 bases). Looked up from germline, CDR1 is MNHNS and CDR2 is SASEGT. V lost 8 bases, J lost 5 bases, and 24 bases lay in between. This CDR3 contains 16 residues. The CDR3 coding sequence is TGTGCCAGCCACAGGGCAGCGGAAACCGCTAGGGAGACCCAGTACTTC. Translated: CASHRAAETARETQYF.

This chain connects TRBV4-2 to TRBJ2-2; 7 bases map to TRBD2. With V trimmed by 0 bases and J by 2 bases, 12 bases remained unmatched. Germline lookup yields CDR1 LGHNA and CDR2 YNFKEQ. CDR3 length equals 19 residues. The CDR3 here is CASSQDRSTASGNTGELFF. The CDR3 DNA sequence: TGTGCCAGCAGCCAAGATAGGTCGACGGCTAGCGGAAACACCGGGGAGCTGTTTTTT.